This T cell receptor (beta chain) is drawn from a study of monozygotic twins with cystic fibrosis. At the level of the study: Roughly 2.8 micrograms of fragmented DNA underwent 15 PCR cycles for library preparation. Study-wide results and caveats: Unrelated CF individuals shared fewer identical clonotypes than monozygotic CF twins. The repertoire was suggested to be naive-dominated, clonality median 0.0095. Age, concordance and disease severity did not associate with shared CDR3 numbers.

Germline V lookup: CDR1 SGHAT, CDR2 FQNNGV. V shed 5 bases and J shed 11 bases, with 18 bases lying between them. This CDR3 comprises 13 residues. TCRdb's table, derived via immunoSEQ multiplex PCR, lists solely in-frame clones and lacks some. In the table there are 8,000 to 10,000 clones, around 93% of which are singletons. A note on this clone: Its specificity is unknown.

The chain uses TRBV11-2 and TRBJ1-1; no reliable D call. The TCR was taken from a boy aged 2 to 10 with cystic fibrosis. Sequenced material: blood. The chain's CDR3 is CASSQRANSAAFF. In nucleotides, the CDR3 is TGTGCCAGCAGCCAGAGGGCTAACTCTGCGGCTTTCTTT.